A single sample is the source of the 19 T cell receptor beta chains below, sequenced in a study of CXCR3-negative and CXCR3-positive naive CD8 T cells. It was by 5' RACE with UMI labels that the TRB cDNA libraries were prepared. From the 5' RACE reads, TCRdb lists one entry per CDR3 protein and no DNA. Its table records roughly 48,000 distinct CDR3 sequences. Sequencing was done on a sample of memory CD8+ T cells from blood. These receptors originate from a human donor in good health. Some clones in this sample may be carry-over from other donors' samples.

The chain uses TRBV29-1 and TRBJ2-2; TCRdb's assignment of TRBD1 cannot be checked, as there is no DNA. This CDR3 has 14 amino acids. Germline CDR1 is SQVTM and CDR2 is ANQGSEA. CDR3 protein: CSVRAQGASGELFF.

The chain links TRBV5-6 to TRBJ2-1. This CDR3 region has 12 residues. Germline V gene data show CDR1 as SGHDT and CDR2 as YYEEEE. The CDR3 region is CASTYGYNEQFF.

The gene calls are TRBV27 and TRBJ2-5. This CDR3 has 14 residues. The germline V gene has CDR1 MNHEY and CDR2 SMNVEV (reference sequence). CDR3: CASSSFGDQETQYF.

The V gene is TRBV10-3, the J gene TRBJ2-3; with no DNA, the TCRdb D assignment of TRBD2 cannot be verified. Looked up from germline, CDR1 is ENHRY and CDR2 is SYGVKD. The CDR3 length is 15 residues. The CDR3 region is CAISEGLAETDTQYF.

The chain's CDR3 is CASSLRVSGANVLTF. V is TRBV7-2 and J is TRBJ2-6. Germline-derived CDR1 and CDR2 are SGHTA and FQGNSA. The CDR3 is 15 amino acids.

The chain couples TRBV29-1 to TRBJ2-5; TCRdb gives TRBD1 as the D gene, but with no DNA this cannot be confirmed. Germline V gene data show CDR1 as SQVTM and CDR2 as ANQGSEA. This CDR3 contains 12 residues. The CDR3: CSVVLGDVTQYF.

This sequence joins TRBV11-2 and TRBJ2-7; TCRdb outputs TRBD2, but without DNA this stays unchecked. This CDR3 spans 13 amino acids. The V gene's germline CDR1 is SGHAT and CDR2 FQNNGV. CDR3 in amino acids: CATERSGGYEQYF.

The chain recombines TRBV4-3 with TRBJ2-3; TCRdb gives TRBD1 as the D gene, but with no DNA this cannot be confirmed. CDR3 size: 16 residues. CDR1 is LGHNA and CDR2 is YSLEER in the germline V gene. This CDR3 is CASSQAWDSSTDTQYF.

This clonotype shows up as medium-sized by frequency. V and J are TRBV6-2 or TRBV6-3 and TRBJ2-6. Germline CDR1 is MNHEY and CDR2 is SVGEGT. The CDR3 has 14 amino acids. CDR3 in amino acids: CASSYSSGANVLTF.

V is TRBV20-1 and J is TRBJ2-4; TCRdb's assignment of TRBD1 cannot be checked, as there is no DNA. The CDR3 is 16 residues long. Germline V gene data show CDR1 as DFQATT and CDR2 as SNEGSKA (reference sequence). CDR3 region: CSARRMGEVVKNIQYF.

J is TRBJ1-5 and V is TRBV20-1; TCRdb designates TRBD1, a call that cannot be tested without DNA. Germline values: CDR1 DFQATT, CDR2 SNEGSKA (reference sequence). This CDR3 is built from 16 residues. This CDR3 reads CSARDQRAGLYQPQHF.

The chain has TRBV29-1 and TRBJ1-2; TCRdb picks TRBD1, but there is no DNA to check that call. Germline V lookup: CDR1 SQVTM, CDR2 ANQGSEA. The CDR3 sequence is 17 residues long. CDR3 sequence: CSVVFVGHPENYYGYTF.

This rearrangement joins TRBV12-3 or TRBV12-4 to TRBJ2-7; TCRdb selects TRBD1, and the lack of DNA leaves this call unchecked. This CDR3 region has 14 residues. CDR3 loop: CASSTGTRSYEQYF.

J is TRBJ1-6 and V is TRBV14; TCRdb's D gene call, TRBD1, goes unchecked for lack of DNA. CDR3 length equals 18 residues. The germline gives CDR1 SGHDN, CDR2 FVKESK. CDR3 loop: CASSPGTGAHSYNSPLHF. Supplemented by reference TRBV14 and TRBJ1-6, the full variable domain reads EAGVTQFPSHSVIEKGQTVTLRCDPISGHDNLYWYRRVMGKEIKFLLHFVKESKQDESGMPNNRFLAERTGGTYSTLKVQPAELEDSGVYFCASSPGTGAHSYNSPLHFGNGTRLTVT.

This chain uses TRBV5-1 with TRBJ2-7. Germline CDR1 and CDR2: SGHRS and YFSETQ. CDR3 length equals 12 residues. The CDR3 reads CASSMDFYEQYF.

The chain couples TRBV12-3 or TRBV12-4 to TRBJ2-2; the TRBD2 assignment by TCRdb is unverifiable without DNA. This CDR3 has 17 residues. This CDR3 is CASRPGLAGPPIGELFF.

This chain uses TRBV6-2 or TRBV6-3 with TRBJ2-7; the D call of TRBD2 rests on TCRdb alone, since no DNA is present to check it. Germline loops: CDR1 MNHEY, CDR2 SVGEGT. The CDR3 runs to 14 residues. CDR3 loop: CASSSGLSSNEQYF.

This rearrangement joins TRBV7-3 to TRBJ2-1. Germline V gene lookup returns CDR1 SGHTA and CDR2 FQGTGA. The CDR3 runs 15 residues. The CDR3 reads CASSLIRSSYNEQFF.

J is TRBJ1-3 and V is TRBV28; lacking DNA, the TRBD1 call made by TCRdb goes unchecked. The CDR3 is 14 residues long. The germline CDR1 and CDR2 sequences are MDHEN and SYDVKM. CDR3 loop: CASSFGGARNTIYF.